This entry concerns a single TCR beta chain. Its antigen is unknown. Base qualities are missing; no much larger clone stands one base away. The data derive from a study of long-term antiretroviral therapy in people with HIV (dated by TCRdb to about 2022). About the full investigation: The earliest samples were collected about a decade before the 2015 WHO recommendation for immediate ART, when ART was typically delayed until CD4 counts fell. No cross-contamination during QIAcube processing turned up in test extractions that ran a monoclonal T-cell line alongside around 34 polyclonal samples. A retrospective serial study tested whether ART initiation and durable HIV suppression were associated with changes in peripheral blood TRB repertoire composition and diversity. About 40% of the 30 participants with HIV were female. From 30 adults with confirmed HIV infection, the cohort provided 192 cryopreserved PBMC samples, gathered serially across a mean of approximately six years (range 1-12). What the work shows at the level of the full study, not this receptor alone: Because cell numbers in pre-ART samples were limited, unsorted PBMC were profiled instead of sorted CD4+ and CD8+ T cells. ART initiation was associated with a significant increase in TRB diversity, but diversity stayed significantly below transplant donor controls even after long-term ART. Samples dated from the mid-2000s to the late 2010s, and the ART regimens used may be less effective than current ones. Inferences about post-ART repertoire changes are limited because no data were available on ART adherence, viral resistance or therapy changes. Narrower CDR3 length ranges were observed in HIV repertoires than in controls, and an antigen-experienced repertoire with only a slight naive shift after ART was suggested by the network structure. Limited PBMC availability meant only the TCR beta chain was sequenced, without alpha chain pairing. The repertoire was dominated across all time points by expanded TRB clones identified before ART initiation, although this dominance was seen to fluctuate and to decrease in many PLHIV after ART.

Spanning cysteine to phenylalanine, the CDR3 consists of 17 amino acids. The CDR3 DNA has 51 bases and is translated from base 1. CDR1 and CDR2, per the germline V gene, are MDHEN and SYDVKM. V drops 5 bases and J drops 0 bases, leaving 17 bases in between. Inclusion was restricted to participants for whom at least one PBMC sample before ART initiation and at least two post-ART samples were available. All participants with HIV were treated in the United States of America. Before DNA extraction, cryopreserved samples containing about 0.95-10 million PBMC were thawed and washed. At the time of the earliest PBMC sample, participants with HIV were aged between roughly 20 and 55 years. Each participant contributed PBMC samples from 1-4 timepoints before ART initiation and 2-8 timepoints after ART initiation, with a median of 7 samples. Serial HIV viral load, CD4+ T-cell count, ART history and demographic data were obtained for every participant. Genomic DNA was extracted from unsorted PBMC with a Qiagen kit on a QIAcube, with processing performed in batches of 12 samples.

The immunoSEQ hsTCRB v3.0 assay was used at survey level resolution to sequence the TRB variable region. TRB sequencing targeted a depth of 40,000-50,000 T-cell genomes per sample. TRB libraries were pooled and sequenced on an Illumina MiSeq using a v3 150-cycle kit. The original methods were these. Repertoire analysis was run in R within a reproducible Nextflow workflow that covered QC, data transformation and analysis. LymphoSeq2, an R package for exploring AIRR-Seq data, was used to implement custom analyses. Several samples yielding fewer than 5000 total TRB sequences were excluded, leaving 150 to 200 analyzed HIV repertoires. Among the roughly 200 retained HIV repertoires, 55 to 60 were collected before ART initiation and approximately 130 after ART initiation. Each repertoire was downsampled to 5000 TRB nucleotide sequences, and summary statistics were averaged across 100 downsampling iterations. The analysis kept only TRB sequences whose CDR3 regions were at least seven amino acids long. Diversity was assessed using a clonality score derived from Shannon entropy and using the Gini coefficient. Repertoire networks linked the top 5000 CDR3 amino acid sequences whenever two sequences differed by an edit distance of one. For TRB CDR3 amino acid sequences, antigen specificity groups and MHC restriction were predicted with GLIPH2. CDR3 amino acid sequences were matched against VDJdb and McPAS-TCR to flag known CMV, EBV, HIV or tissue antigen associations. Pre-ART, post-ART and control groups were compared with Wilcoxon signed-rank tests and Holm-Bonferroni correction. TCRdb provides this immuneACCESS table in a form limited to in-frame rearrangements. Some clones are lacking; in checked studies, under half of them reflect an unresolved V gene, and why the rest are absent is not known. D and trimming come from the DNA, and the V and J calls and clone size come from that table. This sample has 28,000 or so clones in its table, and just under 80% of those were observed once. The top ten clones comprise approximately 8.5% of the sample.

The clonotype was recovered from a man aged 18 to 29 with HIV. The source material was unsorted PBMCs, sampled 1.5 years before starting antiretroviral therapy. This sequence uses TRBV28 and TRBJ1-3; no confident D gene assignment can be made. The sequenced DNA: TGTGCCAGCAGTCCCGCAGTGGAGGTAACCTCTGGAAACACCATATATTTT. Translated, this gives CASSPAVEVTSGNTIYF.